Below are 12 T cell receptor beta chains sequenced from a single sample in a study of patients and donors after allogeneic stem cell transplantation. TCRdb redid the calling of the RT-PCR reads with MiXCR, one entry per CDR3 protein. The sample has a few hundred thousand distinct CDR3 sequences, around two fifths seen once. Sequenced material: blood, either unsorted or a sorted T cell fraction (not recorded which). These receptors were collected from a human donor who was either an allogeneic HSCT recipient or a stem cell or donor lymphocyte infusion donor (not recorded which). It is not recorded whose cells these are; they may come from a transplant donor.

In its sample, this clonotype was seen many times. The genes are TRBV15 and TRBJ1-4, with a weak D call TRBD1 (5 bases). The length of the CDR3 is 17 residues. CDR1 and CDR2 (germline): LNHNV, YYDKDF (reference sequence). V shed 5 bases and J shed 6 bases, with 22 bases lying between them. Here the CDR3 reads CATSRGRGVGLDEKLFF. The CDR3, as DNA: TGTGCCACCAGCCGCGGCCGAGGGGTTGGCTTAGATGAAAAACTGTTTTTT.

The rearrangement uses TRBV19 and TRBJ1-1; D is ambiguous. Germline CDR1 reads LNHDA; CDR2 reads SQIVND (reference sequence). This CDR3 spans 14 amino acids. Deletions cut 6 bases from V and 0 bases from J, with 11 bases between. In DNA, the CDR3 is TGTGCCAGTAGACGGACGAGCCTGAACACTGAAGCTTTCTTT. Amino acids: CASRRTSLNTEAFF.

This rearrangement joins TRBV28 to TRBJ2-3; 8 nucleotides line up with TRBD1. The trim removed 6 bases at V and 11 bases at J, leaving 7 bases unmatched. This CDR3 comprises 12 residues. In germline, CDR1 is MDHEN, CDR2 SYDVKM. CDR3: CASRPSGGLQYF. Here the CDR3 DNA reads TGTGCCAGCAGACCTTCAGGGGGCTTGCAGTATTTT.

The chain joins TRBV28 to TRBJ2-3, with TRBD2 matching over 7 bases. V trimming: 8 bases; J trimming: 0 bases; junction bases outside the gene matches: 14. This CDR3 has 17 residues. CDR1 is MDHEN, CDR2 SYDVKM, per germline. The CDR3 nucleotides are TGTGCCAGCCTTATGGCGGGGGTGACCCCTAGCACAGATACGCAGTATTTT. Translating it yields CASLMAGVTPSTDTQYF.

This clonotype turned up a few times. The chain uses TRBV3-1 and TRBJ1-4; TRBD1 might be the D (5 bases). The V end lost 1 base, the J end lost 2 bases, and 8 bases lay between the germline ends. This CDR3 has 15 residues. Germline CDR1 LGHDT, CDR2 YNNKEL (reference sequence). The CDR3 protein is CASSQGPGTNEKLFF. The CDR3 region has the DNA TGTGCCAGCAGCCAAGGTCCAGGGACTAATGAAAAACTGTTTTTT.

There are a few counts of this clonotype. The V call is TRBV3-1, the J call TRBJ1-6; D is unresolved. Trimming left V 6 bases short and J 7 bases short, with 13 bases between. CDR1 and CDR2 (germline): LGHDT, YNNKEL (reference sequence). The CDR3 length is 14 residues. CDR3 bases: TGTGCCAGCAGAGAGGCCTCGGGAAATTCACCCCTCCACTTT. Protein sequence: CASREASGNSPLHF.

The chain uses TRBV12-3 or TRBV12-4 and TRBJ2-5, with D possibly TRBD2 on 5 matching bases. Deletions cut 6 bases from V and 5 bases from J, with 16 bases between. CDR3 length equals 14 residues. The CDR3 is CASRGGTTGETQYF. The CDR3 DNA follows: TGTGCCAGCAGGGGCGGAACCACGGGGGAGACCCAGTACTTC.

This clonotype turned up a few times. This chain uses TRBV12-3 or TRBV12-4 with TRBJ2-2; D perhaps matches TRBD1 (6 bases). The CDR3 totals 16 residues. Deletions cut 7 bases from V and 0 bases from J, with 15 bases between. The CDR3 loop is CASIRRGLTNTGELFF. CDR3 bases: TGTGCCAGCATCCGTAGGGGGTTGACGAACACCGGGGAGCTGTTTTTT.

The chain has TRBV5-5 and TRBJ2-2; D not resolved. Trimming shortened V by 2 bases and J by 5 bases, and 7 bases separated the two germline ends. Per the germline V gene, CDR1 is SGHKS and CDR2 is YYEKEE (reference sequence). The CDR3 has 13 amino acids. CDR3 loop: CASSFRVTGELFF. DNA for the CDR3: TGTGCCAGCAGCTTTCGGGTGACCGGGGAGCTGTTTTTT.

The CDR3 nucleotides read TGTGCCAGCAGTTGGACCCAGGGGGCTGTGAACACTGAAGCTTTCTTT. Its protein is CASSWTQGAVNTEAFF. This chain joins TRBV27 and TRBJ1-1, with 8 bases aligning to TRBD1. The CDR3 is 16 residues long. Trimming took 4 bases from V and 0 from J; bases not matched to a gene: 7. Germline-derived CDR1 and CDR2 are MNHEY and SMNVEV (reference sequence).

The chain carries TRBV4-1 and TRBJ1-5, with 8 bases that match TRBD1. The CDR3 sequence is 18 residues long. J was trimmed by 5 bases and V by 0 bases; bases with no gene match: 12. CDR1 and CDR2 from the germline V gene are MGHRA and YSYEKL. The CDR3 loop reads CASSQDYGTGADYQPQHF. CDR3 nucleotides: TGCGCCAGCAGCCAAGATTACGGGACAGGAGCTGACTATCAGCCCCAGCATTTT.

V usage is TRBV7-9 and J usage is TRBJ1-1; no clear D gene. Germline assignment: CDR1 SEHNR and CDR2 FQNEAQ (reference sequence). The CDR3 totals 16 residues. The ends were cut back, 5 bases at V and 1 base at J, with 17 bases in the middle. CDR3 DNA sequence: TGTGCCAGCAGCCCCGACGGGTTGGTTTCGAACACTGAAGCTTTCTTT. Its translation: CASSPDGLVSNTEAFF.